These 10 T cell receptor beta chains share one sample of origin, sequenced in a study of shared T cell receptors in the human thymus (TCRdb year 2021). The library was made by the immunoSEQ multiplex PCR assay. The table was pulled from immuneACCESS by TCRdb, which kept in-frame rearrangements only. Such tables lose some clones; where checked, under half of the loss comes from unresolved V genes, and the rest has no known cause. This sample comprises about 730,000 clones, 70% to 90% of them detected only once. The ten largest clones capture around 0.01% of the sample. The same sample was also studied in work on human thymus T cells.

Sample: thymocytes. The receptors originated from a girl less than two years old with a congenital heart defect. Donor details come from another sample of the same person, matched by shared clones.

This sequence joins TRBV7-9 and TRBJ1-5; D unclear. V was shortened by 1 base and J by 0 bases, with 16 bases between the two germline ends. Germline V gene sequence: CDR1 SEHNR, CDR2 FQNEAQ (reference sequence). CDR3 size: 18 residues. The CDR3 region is CASSLVPGLADSNQPQHF. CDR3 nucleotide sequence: TGTGCCAGCAGCTTAGTACCCGGACTGGCCGATAGCAATCAGCCCCAGCATTTT.

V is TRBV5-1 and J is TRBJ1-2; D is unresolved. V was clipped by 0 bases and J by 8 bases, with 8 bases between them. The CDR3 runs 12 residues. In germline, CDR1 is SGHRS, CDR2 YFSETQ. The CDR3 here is CASSLAYSGYTF. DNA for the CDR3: TGCGCCAGCAGCTTGGCCTATTCAGGCTACACCTTC.

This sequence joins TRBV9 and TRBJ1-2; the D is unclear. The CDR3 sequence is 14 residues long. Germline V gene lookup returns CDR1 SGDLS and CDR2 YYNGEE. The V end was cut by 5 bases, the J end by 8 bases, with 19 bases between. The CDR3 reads CASRRWEPWAGYTF. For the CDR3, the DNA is TGTGCCAGCAGACGATGGGAGCCCTGGGCCGGCTACACCTTC.

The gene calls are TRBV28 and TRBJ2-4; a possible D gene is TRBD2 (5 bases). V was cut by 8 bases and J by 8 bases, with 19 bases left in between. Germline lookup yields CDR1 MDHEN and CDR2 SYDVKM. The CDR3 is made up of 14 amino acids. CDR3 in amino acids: CASSPSRVRDIQYF. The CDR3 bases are TGTGCCAGCTCACCATCAAGGGTGCGGGACATTCAGTACTTC.

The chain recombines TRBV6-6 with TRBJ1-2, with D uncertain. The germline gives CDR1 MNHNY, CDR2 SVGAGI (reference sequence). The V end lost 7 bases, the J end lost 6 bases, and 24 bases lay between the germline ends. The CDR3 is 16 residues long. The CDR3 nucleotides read TGTGCCAGCAATCTGGGCGGGCCAATCCCGATGGATGGCTACACCTTC. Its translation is CASNLGGPIPMDGYTF.

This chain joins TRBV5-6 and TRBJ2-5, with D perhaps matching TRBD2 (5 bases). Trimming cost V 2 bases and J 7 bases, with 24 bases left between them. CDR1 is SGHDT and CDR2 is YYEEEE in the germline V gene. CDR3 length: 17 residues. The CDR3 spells CASSFGQGRPGSWTQYF. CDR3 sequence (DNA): TGTGCCAGCAGCTTTGGCCAAGGCAGGCCGGGGAGTTGGACCCAGTACTTC.

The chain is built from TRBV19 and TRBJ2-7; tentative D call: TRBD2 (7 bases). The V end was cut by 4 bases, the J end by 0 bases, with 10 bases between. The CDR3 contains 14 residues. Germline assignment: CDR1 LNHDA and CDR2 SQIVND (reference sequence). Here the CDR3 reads CASSKGGPSYEQYF. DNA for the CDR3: TGTGCCAGTAGTAAGGGGGGGCCCTCCTACGAGCAGTACTTC. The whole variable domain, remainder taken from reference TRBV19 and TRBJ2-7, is DGGITQSPKYLFRKEGQNVTLSCEQNLNHDAMYWYRQDPGQGLRLIYYSQIVNDFQKGDIAEGYSVSREKKESFPLTVTSAQKNPTAFYLCASSKGGPSYEQYFGPGTRLTVT.

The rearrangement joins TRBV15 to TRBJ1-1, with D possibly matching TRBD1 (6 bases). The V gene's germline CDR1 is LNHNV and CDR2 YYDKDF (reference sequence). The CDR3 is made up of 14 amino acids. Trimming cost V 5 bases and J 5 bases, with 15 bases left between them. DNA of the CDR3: TGTGCCACCAGCGAACTAACAGGGAGAACTGAAGCTTTCTTT. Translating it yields CATSELTGRTEAFF.

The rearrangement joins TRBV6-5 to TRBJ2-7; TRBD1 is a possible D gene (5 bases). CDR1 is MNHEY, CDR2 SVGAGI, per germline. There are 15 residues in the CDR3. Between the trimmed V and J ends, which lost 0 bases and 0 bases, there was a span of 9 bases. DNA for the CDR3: TGTGCCAGCAGTTACTCGACAGCGCTCTCCTACGAGCAGTACTTC. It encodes CASSYSTALSYEQYF.

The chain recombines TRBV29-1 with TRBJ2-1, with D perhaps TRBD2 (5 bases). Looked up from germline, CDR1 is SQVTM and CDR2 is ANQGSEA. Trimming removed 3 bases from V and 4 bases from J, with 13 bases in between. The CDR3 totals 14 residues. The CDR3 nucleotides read TGCAGCGTTGACGGGGAATCAGTGTACAATGAGCAGTTCTTC. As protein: CSVDGESVYNEQFF.